The 5 T cell receptor beta chains below come from one sample, sequenced in a study of blood T cells in healthy people across ages. Combining a sample-barcoded 5' primer with a J-beta primer mix, a second PCR ran for about 7 to 11 cycles. From the 5' RACE reads, TCRdb called clonotypes with MiXCR, one entry per CDR3 protein. The table lists 650,000 to 700,000 distinct CDR3 sequences, about 34% of them singletons. Input material: blood. These receptors were collected from a woman aged 80 or older in good health.

A word on this clonotype: At one of its ends the junction is not consistent with the germline gene, which may arise from a read error. The chain joins TRBV14 to TRBJ2-7; maybe TRBD2 (5 bases). The germline CDR1 and CDR2 sequences are SGHDN and FVKESK. This CDR3 region has 17 residues. CDR3 bases: TGTGCCAGCAGCCAGTTCCGGGGATCCCCAAGCTCCTACGGGCAGTACTTC. This encodes CASSQFRGSPSSYGQYF. Filled out from reference TRBV14 and TRBJ2-7, the complete variable domain reads EAGVTQFPSHSVIEKGQTVTLRCDPISGHDNLYWYRRVMGKEIKFLLHFVKESKQDESGMPNNRFLAERTGGTYSTLKVQPAELEDSGVYFCASSQFRGSPSSYGQYFGPGTRLTVT.

About this clonotype: A read error may explain this, as a much larger clone is one base away. This chain links TRBV3-1 with TRBJ1-2; weak D call: TRBD1 (6 bases). CDR3 length equals 14 residues. Germline V gene sequence: CDR1 LGHDT, CDR2 YNNKEL (reference sequence). DNA of the CDR3: TGTGACAGCAGCCGCGGACAGACATTCTATGGCTACACCTTC. Protein sequence: CDSSRGQTFYGYTF.

The chain carries TRBV20-1 and TRBJ2-6, with 8 nucleotides matching TRBD2. The CDR3 has 19 residues. CDR1 is DFQATT, CDR2 SNEGSKA, per germline (reference sequence). V shed 3 bases, J shed 0 bases, and the junction held 13 bases outside the gene matches. The CDR3 loop is CSASLRKAGGPSGANVLTF. The DNA of the CDR3 is TGCAGTGCTAGCCTAAGGAAGGCGGGGGGTCCCTCTGGGGCCAACGTCCTGACTTTC.

This chain joins TRBV5-1 and TRBJ1-1; 9 bases align to TRBD1. Germline V gene data show CDR1 as SGHRS and CDR2 as YFSETQ. This CDR3 is 16 amino acids long. The V segment lost 0 bases and the J segment 6 bases; nucleotides outside the gene matches: 9. The CDR3 protein is CASSLDRGRLSPEAFF. DNA for the CDR3: TGCGCCAGCAGCTTGGACAGGGGGCGTTTATCCCCTGAAGCTTTCTTT.

The V call is TRBV6-2 or TRBV6-3, the J call TRBJ1-2; 8 positions match TRBD1. The CDR3 totals 13 residues. Germline loops: CDR1 MNHEY, CDR2 SVGEGT. V shed 6 bases and J 6 bases; nucleotides not matched to a gene: 6. CDR3 DNA: TGTGCCAGCAGCCGACAGGGGTTGGATGGCTACACCTTC. This gives the protein CASSRQGLDGYTF.